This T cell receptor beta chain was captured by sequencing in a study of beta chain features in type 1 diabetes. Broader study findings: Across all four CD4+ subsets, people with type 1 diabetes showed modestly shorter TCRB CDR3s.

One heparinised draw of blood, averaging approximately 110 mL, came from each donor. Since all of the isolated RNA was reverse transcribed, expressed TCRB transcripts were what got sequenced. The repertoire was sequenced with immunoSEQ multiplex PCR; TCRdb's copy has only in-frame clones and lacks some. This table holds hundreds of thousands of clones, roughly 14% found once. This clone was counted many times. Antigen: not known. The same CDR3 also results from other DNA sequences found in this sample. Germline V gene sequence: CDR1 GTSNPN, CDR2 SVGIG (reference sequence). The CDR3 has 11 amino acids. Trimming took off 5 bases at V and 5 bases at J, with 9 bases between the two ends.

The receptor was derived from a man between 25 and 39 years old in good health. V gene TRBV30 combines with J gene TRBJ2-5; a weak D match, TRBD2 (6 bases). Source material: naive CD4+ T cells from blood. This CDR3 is CAWDGGETQYF. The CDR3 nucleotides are TGTGCCTGGGACGGGGGTGAGACCCAGTACTTC.